The next 32 T cell receptor beta chains were all read from a single sample in a study of TIL therapy for anti-PD-1-resistant metastatic lung cancer. Sequencing used immunoSEQ v3. Measured with immunoSEQ multiplex PCR; TCRdb has only the in-frame clones, and not every one. Of more than 90,000 clones listed, roughly 65% are singletons. Time point described: pre-treatment sample, taken before nivolumab and TIL therapy. Most excised metastases sampled were pleural nodules or supraclavicular lymph nodes. Sample: tumor tissue, taken at baseline. The source is a person aged 25-80 years with non-small cell lung cancer.

The chain joins TRBV19 to TRBJ1-2; TRBD1 matches 12 bases. The CDR3 spans 15 residues. Germline values: CDR1 LNHDA, CDR2 SQIVND (reference sequence). The J segment lost 8 bases and the V segment lost 7 bases, leaving 11 bases of the junction unmatched. CDR3 sequence reads: CASTRGTGGAEGYTF. The CDR3 DNA follows: TGTGCCAGTACCCGCGGGACAGGGGGCGCAGAGGGCTACACCTTC.

In its sample, this clone was seen a few times. This rearrangement joins TRBV5-1 to TRBJ2-1; 11 bases are a match to TRBD2. Germline CDR1 is SGHRS and CDR2 is YFSETQ. Trimming at V came to 1 base and at J to 5 bases, leaving 2 bases not matched to a gene. This CDR3 has 15 amino acids. In nucleotides, the CDR3 is TGCGCCAGCAGCTTGTCTAGCGGGGGGCACAATGAGCAGTTCTTC. Its translation is CASSLSSGGHNEQFF. The full variable domain, completed using reference TRBV5-1 and TRBJ2-1, is KAGVTQTPRYLIKTRGQQVTLSCSPISGHRSVSWYQQTPGQGLQFLFEYFSETQRNKGNFPGRFSGRQFSNSRSEMNVSTLELGDSALYLCASSLSSGGHNEQFFGPGTRLTVL.

The rearrangement links TRBV4-3 to TRBJ2-1, with 9 bases identical to TRBD1. The CDR3 is made up of 16 amino acids. J lost 7 bases, V lost 1 base, and 8 bases had no gene match. Germline V gene data show CDR1 as LGHNA and CDR2 as YSLEER. The CDR3: CASSQGYRGLRNEQFF. The DNA of the CDR3 is TGCGCCAGCAGCCAAGGCTACAGGGGGCTCAGAAATGAGCAGTTCTTC.

This clone turned up a few times. This chain connects TRBV30 to TRBJ1-3; 11 bases agree with TRBD1. The germline V gene has CDR1 GTSNPN and CDR2 SVGIG (reference sequence). Trimming took 8 bases from V and 1 from J; bases not matched to a gene: 1. This CDR3 has 13 residues. Written as DNA, the CDR3 is TGTGCCGGACAGGGGGCTTCTGGAAACACCATATATTTT. This sequence encodes CAGQGASGNTIYF.

This sequence joins TRBV5-1 and TRBJ2-1; TRBD2 matches at 9 bases. J was trimmed by 9 bases and V by 4 bases; bases with no gene match: 8. The CDR3 loop spans 14 amino acids. Germline V CDR1 and CDR2: SGHRS, YFSETQ. CDR3 nucleotide sequence: TGCGCCAGCAGCACCGGGACTAGCCTTGGTGAGCAGTTCTTC. As protein: CASSTGTSLGEQFF.

The J gene is TRBJ1-5, the V gene TRBV6-5; D uncertain. Deletions cut 6 bases from V and 4 bases from J, with 13 bases between. The CDR3 sequence is 14 residues long. The V gene's germline CDR1 is MNHEY and CDR2 SVGAGI. The CDR3 DNA reads TGTGCCAGCAGAAGATCGGGTGGGAATCAGCCCCAGCATTTT. Translation gives CASRRSGGNQPQHF.

The gene calls are TRBV19 and TRBJ1-3; D is unresolved. The V gene's germline CDR1 is LNHDA and CDR2 SQIVND (reference sequence). The V end was cut by 3 bases, the J end by 0 bases, with 9 bases between. The CDR3 sequence is 15 residues long. CDR3 loop: CASSIGPFSGNTIYF. CDR3 bases: TGTGCCAGTAGTATCGGGCCCTTCTCTGGAAACACCATATATTTT.

In this sample, this clone turned up a few times. This chain links TRBV7-2 with TRBJ2-7; D perhaps matches TRBD1 (6 bases). The CDR3 consists of 15 residues. Germline V gene sequence: CDR1 SGHTA, CDR2 FQGNSA. The V end lost 5 bases, the J end lost 3 bases, and 17 bases lay between the germline ends. CDR3 DNA sequence: TGTGCCAGCAGCACCCGCATGGGGGCTATCTACGAGCAGTACTTC. Translation: CASSTRMGAIYEQYF.

The rearrangement links TRBV24-1 to TRBJ2-6; TRBD1 matches 10 bases. This CDR3 is 15 amino acids long. Germline assignment: CDR1 KGHDR and CDR2 SFDVKD. The ends lost 4 bases at V and 13 bases at J; junction bases unmatched: 9. The CDR3 region is CATSDPGTGVEVLTF. For the CDR3, the DNA is TGTGCCACCAGTGACCCCGGGACAGGGGTTGAGGTCCTGACTTTC.

The rearrangement links TRBV28 to TRBJ2-7, with D possibly being TRBD1 (6 bases). Germline V gives CDR1 MDHEN, CDR2 SYDVKM. Trimming took off 4 bases at V and 6 bases at J, with 7 bases between the two ends. This CDR3 has 11 residues. CDR3 sequence (DNA): TGTGCCAGCAGTTCAGGGGCCGAGCAGTACTTC. Its protein product is CASSSGAEQYF.

The chain carries TRBV9 and TRBJ1-1; D gene ambiguous. Germline-derived CDR1 and CDR2 are SGDLS and YYNGEE. CDR3 length equals 14 residues. Trimming removed 4 bases from V and 2 bases from J, with 12 bases in between. CDR3 sequence reads: CASSPWETNTEAFF. As DNA, the CDR3 is TGTGCCAGCAGCCCGTGGGAGACTAACACTGAAGCTTTCTTT.

The count of this clone is one. The chain employs TRBV5-8 and TRBJ2-3, with TRBD2 matching 9 bases. The V gene end was trimmed by 4 bases and the J gene end by 6 bases; junction bases not matched to a gene: 9. This CDR3 contains 15 residues. From germline, CDR1 is SGHTS and CDR2 YDEGEE. The CDR3 DNA sequence: TGTGCCAGCAGCCCATGGAGCGGGAGGACGGATACGCAGTATTTT. This encodes CASSPWSGRTDTQYF. Full variable domain (rest looked up from reference TRBV5-8 and TRBJ2-3): EAGVTQSPTHLIKTRGQQATLRCSPISGHTSVYWYQQALGLGLQFLLWYDEGEERNRGNFPPRFSGRQFPNYSSELNVNALELEDSALYLCASSPWSGRTDTQYFGPGTRLTVL.

The rearrangement joins TRBV10-3 to TRBJ2-1; D is tentatively TRBD1 or TRBD2 (6 bases each). V lost 6 bases and J lost 9, with 27 bases in between. This CDR3 region has 17 residues. CDR1 and CDR2 from the germline V gene are ENHRY and SYGVKD. The CDR3 nucleotides read TGTGCCATCAGCACGTCAGAACACAGGGAGGTAGGTGTTGAGCAGTTCTTC. Amino acid sequence: CAISTSEHREVGVEQFF.

The genes are TRBV7-6 and TRBJ2-2; the D is unclear. Germline lookup yields CDR1 SGHVS and CDR2 FNYEAQ. This CDR3 has 16 amino acids. V gave up 0 bases and J gave up 6 bases, with 14 bases separating them. The CDR3 DNA reads as TGTGCCAGCAGCTTAGCGGGTGAAACTCTGGCCGGGGAGCTGTTTTTT. Translated: CASSLAGETLAGELFF.

The CDR3 is CASSQDVTGLSSYEQYF. The CDR3, as DNA: TGTGCCAGCAGCCAAGACGTGACGGGACTATCTTCCTACGAGCAGTACTTC. The chain joins TRBV4-2 to TRBJ2-7; 7 nucleotides align to TRBD2. CDR3 length: 17 amino acids. Germline V lookup: CDR1 LGHNA, CDR2 YNFKEQ. J lost 1 base, V lost 0 bases, and 9 bases had no gene match.

The chain is built from TRBV19 and TRBJ1-5; D is unresolved. Trimming pared 7 bases from V and 7 bases from J, leaving 17 bases between. The germline V gene has CDR1 LNHDA and CDR2 SQIVND (reference sequence). The CDR3 runs to 14 residues. CDR3 nucleotide sequence: TGTGCCAGTAAGGGCCCTACCGATGTCCAGCCCCAGCATTTT. Protein product: CASKGPTDVQPQHF.

This chain joins TRBV24-1 and TRBJ1-1; D remains unclear. V was pared by 3 bases and J by 2 bases, with 6 bases between. The CDR3 is 13 amino acids. From germline, CDR1 is KGHDR and CDR2 SFDVKD. The CDR3 loop reads CATSDPQNTEAFF. For the CDR3, the DNA is TGTGCCACCAGTGATCCCCAAAACACTGAAGCTTTCTTT.

This clone has just a few counts. The chain combines TRBV19 with TRBJ2-2, with 7 nucleotides matching TRBD2. CDR1 and CDR2 from the germline V gene are LNHDA and SQIVND (reference sequence). V shed 3 bases and J 5 bases; nucleotides not matched to a gene: 6. CDR3 size: 15 residues. This chain's CDR3 is CASSIPTGGTGELFF. The CDR3 DNA follows: TGTGCCAGTAGTATCCCTACCGGGGGGACCGGGGAGCTGTTTTTT.

This clone showed up just a few times. The J gene is TRBJ1-2, the V gene TRBV30, with D possibly matching TRBD1 (6 bases). The CDR3 runs to 13 residues. Per germline, CDR1 GTSNPN and CDR2 SVGIG (reference sequence). Trimming stripped 2 bases from V and 6 bases from J, with 13 bases between. CDR3 in amino acids: CAWSYSGEDGYTF. The CDR3, as DNA: TGTGCCTGGAGTTATTCAGGGGAGGATGGCTACACCTTC.

This clone was recorded once. V usage is TRBV10-3 and J usage is TRBJ2-7; 12 bases line up with TRBD2. CDR1 is ENHRY and CDR2 is SYGVKD in the germline V gene. The CDR3 sequence is 16 residues long. Trimming at V came to 6 bases and at J to 2 bases, leaving 8 bases not matched to a gene. This CDR3 is CAISGTSGLQPYEQYF. DNA for the CDR3: TGTGCCATCAGCGGGACTAGCGGGCTGCAACCCTACGAGCAGTACTTC.

The chain combines TRBV28 with TRBJ1-2; D unclear. The CDR3 is 13 amino acids. V was shortened by 3 bases and J by 0 bases, with 5 bases between the two germline ends. Germline loops: CDR1 MDHEN, CDR2 SYDVKM. CDR3 region: CASSFAANYGYTF. In nucleotides, the CDR3 is TGTGCCAGCAGTTTCGCTGCTAACTATGGCTACACCTTC.

The V and J genes are TRBV18 and TRBJ2-4, with D perhaps given as TRBD1 or TRBD2 (5 bases each). The CDR3 is 15 amino acids. Trimming removed 2 bases at V and 4 bases at J, with 12 bases between. The V gene's germline CDR1 is KGHSH and CDR2 LQKENI. The CDR3 reads CASSPGTDPKNIQYF. CDR3 coding DNA: TGTGCCAGCTCACCAGGGACGGACCCAAAAAACATTCAGTACTTC.

The J gene is TRBJ1-5, the V gene TRBV5-6; the D is unclear. Germline CDR1 and CDR2: SGHDT and YYEEEE. V was shortened by 0 bases and J by 2 bases, with 15 bases between the two germline ends. The CDR3 loop spans 17 amino acids. The CDR3 reads CASSLASTRRGNQPQHF. The DNA for the CDR3 is TGTGCCAGCAGCTTGGCCTCAACTCGGAGGGGCAATCAGCCCCAGCATTTT.

The V call is TRBV11-1, the J call TRBJ2-1, with TRBD2 matching 9 bases. The ends lost 4 bases at V and 8 bases at J; junction bases unmatched: 9. Germline V gene lookup returns CDR1 SGHAT and CDR2 FQDESV (reference sequence). The CDR3 contains 15 residues. CDR3: CASSYGGSGRDEQFF. For the CDR3, the DNA is TGTGCCAGCAGCTATGGAGGTAGCGGGAGAGATGAGCAGTTCTTC.

V usage is TRBV5-1 and J usage is TRBJ2-2; no firm D call. Trimming took off 1 base at V and 9 bases at J, with 7 bases between the two ends. The CDR3 runs to 12 residues. CDR1 and CDR2 (germline): SGHRS, YFSETQ. CDR3 DNA: TGCGCCAGCAGCTTGACGGAACGGGAGCTGTTTTTT. It is translated as CASSLTERELFF.

The chain couples TRBV27 to TRBJ2-1; possible D gene TRBD1, 5 bases. With 5 bases removed from V and 9 bases from J, the gap between germline ends came to 17 bases. The CDR3 is made up of 14 amino acids. Germline V gives CDR1 MNHEY, CDR2 SMNVEV (reference sequence). CDR3 amino acids: CASSLPGAEREQFF. The CDR3 nucleotides read TGTGCCAGCAGTCTCCCTGGGGCCGAGCGTGAGCAGTTCTTC.

The chain employs TRBV28 and TRBJ2-7; D ambiguous. Germline lookup yields CDR1 MDHEN and CDR2 SYDVKM. Trimming cost V 3 bases and J 4 bases, with 13 bases left between them. This CDR3 spans 14 amino acids. The CDR3 reads CASSLHGSLYEQYF. For the CDR3, the DNA is TGTGCCAGCAGTTTGCACGGGTCCCTGTACGAGCAGTACTTC.

The V call is TRBV5-1, the J call TRBJ1-5, with a possible D match to TRBD1 (5 bases). Trimming left V 5 bases short and J 4 bases short, with 10 bases between. In germline, CDR1 is SGHRS, CDR2 YFSETQ. The CDR3 length is 13 residues. This CDR3 reads CASSRDGNQPQHF. Here the CDR3 DNA reads TGCGCCAGCAGTCGGGACGGAAATCAGCCCCAGCATTTT.

This clone was counted between two and nine times. The genes are TRBV19 and TRBJ2-5; 11 positions agree with TRBD2. Trimming took 6 bases from V and 7 from J; bases not matched to a gene: 16. Germline V lookup: CDR1 LNHDA, CDR2 SQIVND (reference sequence). The CDR3 consists of 17 residues. CDR3 region: CASSPALASGGSGTQYF. DNA for the CDR3: TGTGCCAGTAGCCCCGCATTGGCTAGCGGGGGGAGTGGGACCCAGTACTTC.

V is TRBV5-1 and J is TRBJ2-3; D might be TRBD1 or TRBD2, each matching 5 bases. Germline V CDR1 and CDR2: SGHRS, YFSETQ. V was pared by 3 bases and J by 2 bases, with 10 bases between. The CDR3 runs 14 residues. CDR3 DNA sequence: TGCGCCAGCAGCTCCGGGACGCTCACAGATACGCAGTATTTT. The encoded protein is CASSSGTLTDTQYF. The variable domain in full, with the rest retrieved from reference TRBV5-1 and TRBJ2-3, is KAGVTQTPRYLIKTRGQQVTLSCSPISGHRSVSWYQQTPGQGLQFLFEYFSETQRNKGNFPGRFSGRQFSNSRSEMNVSTLELGDSALYLCASSSGTLTDTQYFGPGTRLTVL.

This clone was observed a few times. The chain recombines TRBV11-2 with TRBJ2-7, with TRBD1 matching over 8 bases. Trimming cost V 4 bases and J 1 base; bases outside gene matches: 3. The CDR3 has 14 residues. CDR1 is SGHAT, CDR2 FQNNGV, per germline. CDR3 in DNA: TGTGCCAGCAGCTCACAGGGGGTTTCCTACGAGCAGTACTTC. This codes for CASSSQGVSYEQYF.

The rearrangement uses TRBV11-2 and TRBJ2-7, with unresolved D. Germline lookup yields CDR1 SGHAT and CDR2 FQNNGV. The CDR3 runs 14 residues. V lost 5 bases and J 3 bases, leaving 14 bases between the germline ends. The CDR3 nucleotides are TGTGCCAGCAGCCTCGGTGCCGAGAACTACGAGCAGTACTTC. Its protein product is CASSLGAENYEQYF.